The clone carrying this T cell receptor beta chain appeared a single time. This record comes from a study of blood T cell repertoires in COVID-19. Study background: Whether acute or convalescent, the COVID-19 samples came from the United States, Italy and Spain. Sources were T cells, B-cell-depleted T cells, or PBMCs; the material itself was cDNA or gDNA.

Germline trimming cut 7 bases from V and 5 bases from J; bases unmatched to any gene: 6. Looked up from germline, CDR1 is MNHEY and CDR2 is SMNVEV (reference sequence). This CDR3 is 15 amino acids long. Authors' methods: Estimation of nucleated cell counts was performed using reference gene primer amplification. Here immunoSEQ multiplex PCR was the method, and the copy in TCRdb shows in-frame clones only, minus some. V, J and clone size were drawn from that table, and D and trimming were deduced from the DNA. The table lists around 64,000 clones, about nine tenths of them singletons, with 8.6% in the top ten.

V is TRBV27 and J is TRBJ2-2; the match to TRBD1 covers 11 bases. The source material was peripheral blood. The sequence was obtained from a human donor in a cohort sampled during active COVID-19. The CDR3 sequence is CASNADRGQTGELFF. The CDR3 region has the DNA TGTGCCAGCAACGCGGACAGGGGGCAAACCGGGGAGCTGTTTTTT.